This T cell receptor beta chain was identified in a study of shared clonotypes between healthy human individuals. It was CD45RO-negative cells, positively selected for CCR7, that made up naive CD8 cells, with terminally differentiated effector memory CD45RA+ cells excluded. The repertoire was sequenced with immunoSEQ multiplex PCR; TCRdb's copy has only in-frame clones and lacks some. Here the sample spans 750,000 to 1,000,000 clones, roughly 92% being singletons. This CDR3 is built from 14 residues. Between the trimmed V and J ends, which lost 2 bases and 7 bases, there was a span of 13 bases. Germline assignment: CDR1 SGHRS and CDR2 YFSETQ.

V and J are TRBV5-1 and TRBJ2-1; D perhaps matches TRBD2 (6 bases). This receptor was taken from a man younger than 45 in good health. Sequencing was performed on naive CD8+ T cells sorted from blood. In DNA form, the CDR3 reads TGCGCCAGCAGCTTAGCTAGCGCCGTAAATGAGCAGTTCTTC. Translation: CASSLASAVNEQFF.